This T cell receptor (beta chain) was identified during a study of blood T cells in healthy people across ages. This CDR3 spans 12 amino acids. Trimming stripped 5 bases from V and 9 bases from J, with 12 bases between. Germline CDR1 and CDR2: SGHKS and YYEKEE (reference sequence). The table lists this clonotype with a few counts. Then a second PCR, running roughly 7 to 11 cycles, was carried out with a sample-barcoded 5' primer and a J-beta primer mix. The study obtained at least 3 million CDR3-containing paired-end reads from every sample. TCRdb re-called the 5' RACE reads through MiXCR, storing one row per CDR3 protein. The data hold 1.5 million to 2 million distinct CDR3 sequences, with 28% observed a single time.

This clonotype was sampled from a woman aged 25 to 39 in good health. The specimen sequenced was blood. V gene TRBV5-5 combines with J gene TRBJ2-1; a weak D match, TRBD1 (6 bases). The CDR3 DNA sequence: TGTGCCAGCAGACAAACAGGGAGTGAGCAGTTCTTC. It codes for CASRQTGSEQFF.